The 30 T cell receptor beta chains below come from one sample, sequenced in a study of shared clonotypes between healthy human individuals. This table comes from immunoSEQ multiplex PCR, and its TCRdb copy is limited to in-frame clones, with some not included. The repertoire holds some 2,500,000 clones, with 85% to 95% as singletons. Specimen: naive CD4+ T cells from PBMCs. Subset denoted: CD45RA+ positively selected. These receptors originate from a man in his late teens or twenties in good health. Some clones in this sample may be carry-over from other donors' samples.

Details on this clone: Other DNA sequences from this sample encode an identical CDR3 as well. The rearrangement links TRBV5-6 to TRBJ1-2; possible D gene TRBD1, 5 bases. V shed 0 bases and J shed 1 base, with 7 bases lying between them. Germline loops: CDR1 SGHDT, CDR2 YYEEEE. This CDR3 region has 14 residues. This chain's CDR3 is CASSLGQGNYGYTF. CDR3 DNA: TGTGCCAGCAGCTTGGGTCAGGGTAACTATGGCTACACCTTC.

This chain connects TRBV30 to TRBJ1-1, with TRBD1 as a possible D gene (5 bases). The CDR3 is 11 residues long. The V end was cut by 5 bases, the J end by 8 bases, with 12 bases between. The germline gives CDR1 GTSNPN, CDR2 SVGIG (reference sequence). The CDR3 sequence: CAWGVGEEAFF. Written as DNA, the CDR3 is TGTGCCTGGGGGGTGGGGGAGGAAGCTTTCTTT.

V usage is TRBV11-2 and J usage is TRBJ2-3; 10 bases line up with TRBD2. Germline V gene sequence: CDR1 SGHAT, CDR2 FQNNGV. CDR3 size: 15 residues. After removal of 7 bases from V and 6 bases from J, the junction contained 10 bases not matched to a gene. The CDR3 is CASTLRAGGRDTQYF. The DNA for the CDR3 is TGTGCCAGCACCTTGAGAGCGGGAGGGAGGGATACGCAGTATTTT.

There are a few counts of this clone. The chain has TRBV5-1 and TRBJ1-4, with TRBD1 matching over 8 bases. V shed 3 bases and J 10 bases; nucleotides not matched to a gene: 11. Germline CDR1 and CDR2: SGHRS and YFSETQ. The CDR3 contains 15 residues. The CDR3 coding sequence is TGCGCCAGCAGCTGGACGGGACAGGACTCTGGAAAACTGTTTTTT. Encoded protein: CASSWTGQDSGKLFF.

The gene calls are TRBV5-4 and TRBJ1-2; 10 nucleotides line up with TRBD1. V shed 4 bases, J shed 7 bases, and the junction held 4 bases outside the gene matches. CDR1 and CDR2 from the germline V gene are SGHNT and YYREEE (reference sequence). This CDR3 is 13 amino acids long. DNA of the CDR3: TGTGCCAGCAGCACCCGGGACAGGGGTGGCTACACCTTC. Translation: CASSTRDRGGYTF. The complete variable domain, with remaining parts taken from reference TRBV5-4 and TRBJ1-2, reads ETGVTQSPTHLIKTRGQQVTLRCSSQSGHNTVSWYQQALGQGPQFIFQYYREEENGRGNFPPRFSGLQFPNYSSELNVNALELDDSALYLCASSTRDRGGYTFGSGTRLTVV.

The chain combines TRBV27 with TRBJ1-2, with D perhaps TRBD1 (6 bases). The germline V gene encodes CDR1 MNHEY and CDR2 SMNVEV (reference sequence). This CDR3 is 13 amino acids long. The V end was cut by 3 bases, the J end by 7 bases, with 12 bases between. For the CDR3, the DNA is TGTGCCAGCAGTTTCCTGGGGGCTGGTGGCTACACCTTC. It yields the protein CASSFLGAGGYTF.

This chain joins TRBV5-4 and TRBJ2-1; 10 bases map to TRBD2. CDR3 length: 15 residues. With 3 bases clipped from V and 9 bases from J, the junction kept 9 bases outside the gene matches. Germline V gene data show CDR1 as SGHNT and CDR2 as YYREEE (reference sequence). The CDR3 spells CASSWLAGDRGEQFF. CDR3 nucleotide sequence: TGTGCCAGCAGCTGGCTAGCGGGAGATAGGGGTGAGCAGTTCTTC.

This chain's CDR3 is CASSIAGISNQPQHF. DNA of the CDR3: TGTGCCAGTAGTATAGCAGGGATCAGCAATCAGCCCCAGCATTTT. The chain has TRBV19 and TRBJ1-5; weak D call: TRBD1 (5 bases). Per the germline V gene, CDR1 is LNHDA and CDR2 is SQIVND (reference sequence). The length of the CDR3 is 15 residues. The V and J ends lost 1 base and 1 base respectively, with 8 bases between them.

Concerning this clone: Other nucleotide sequences in the sample specify the same CDR3. J is TRBJ2-7 and V is TRBV7-2; 7 bases are shared with TRBD1. Losses at the gene ends were 1 base for V and 2 bases for J; bases not matched to a gene: 2. The CDR3 spans 14 residues. CDR1 is SGHTA and CDR2 is FQGNSA in the germline V gene. The CDR3 sequence is CASSLDRGPYEQYF. CDR3 bases: TGTGCCAGCAGCTTAGACAGGGGCCCCTACGAGCAGTACTTC.

The rearrangement links TRBV25-1 to TRBJ2-1, with 13 bases that match TRBD2. This CDR3 contains 18 residues. Germline V gives CDR1 MGHDK, CDR2 SYGVNS. Trimming took 6 bases from V and 0 from J; bases not matched to a gene: 8. CDR3 DNA: TGTGCCAGCAGAAAGACTAGCGGGAGGCGTAGCTCCTACAATGAGCAGTTCTTC. Protein product: CASRKTSGRRSSYNEQFF.

This rearrangement joins TRBV5-4 to TRBJ2-5; TRBD2 might be the D (6 bases). CDR3 length equals 16 residues. From germline, CDR1 is SGHNT and CDR2 YYREEE (reference sequence). Trimming removed 0 bases from V and 4 bases from J, with 16 bases in between. The chain's CDR3 is CASSLGGAGLRETQYF. DNA for the CDR3: TGTGCCAGCAGCTTGGGAGGAGCGGGCCTCCGAGAGACCCAGTACTTC.

CDR3 DNA sequence: TGTGCCAGCAGCAATAGCGGGGCCTACAATGAGCAGTTCTTC. Amino acid sequence: CASSNSGAYNEQFF. This chain joins TRBV7-2 and TRBJ2-1; 8 nucleotides match TRBD2. The trim removed 5 bases at V and 2 bases at J, leaving 2 bases unmatched. The CDR3 has 14 amino acids. The germline V gene has CDR1 SGHTA and CDR2 FQGNSA.

The chain has TRBV6-1 and TRBJ1-1, with a weak D call TRBD1 (6 bases). V lost 6 bases and J lost 1, with 12 bases in between. This CDR3 region has 14 residues. CDR1 and CDR2 (germline): MNHNS, SASEGT. The CDR3 nucleotides are TGTGCCAGCAGGATTACAGGGACGAACACTGAAGCTTTCTTT. Its translation: CASRITGTNTEAFF.

The rearrangement links TRBV28 to TRBJ1-2; tentatively, D is TRBD1 (6 bases). Trimming pared 5 bases from V and 6 bases from J, leaving 13 bases between. This CDR3 has 13 residues. The germline gives CDR1 MDHEN, CDR2 SYDVKM. CDR3 nucleotides: TGTGCCAGCAGTCCACAGGGAGAGGATGGCTACACCTTC. Translating it yields CASSPQGEDGYTF.

V usage is TRBV19 and J usage is TRBJ2-7; 12 bases map to TRBD1. This CDR3 has 15 residues. Germline assignment: CDR1 LNHDA and CDR2 SQIVND (reference sequence). J was trimmed by 6 bases and V by 5 bases; bases with no gene match: 8. The CDR3 spells CASSPWGQGATEQYF. In DNA form, the CDR3 reads TGTGCCAGTAGTCCTTGGGGACAGGGGGCGACCGAGCAGTACTTC.

This sequence joins TRBV9 and TRBJ2-1; 8 bases are a match to TRBD2. The germline V gene encodes CDR1 SGDLS and CDR2 YYNGEE. The trim removed 2 bases at V and 6 bases at J, leaving 7 bases unmatched. The CDR3 extends over 15 amino acids. CDR3 nucleotides: TGTGCCAGCAGCGTCCTGTCGGGAGGGGGCAATGAGCAGTTCTTC. Translated, it gives CASSVLSGGGNEQFF.

Worth noting for this clone: The sample holds other DNA sequences that translate to the same CDR3. The J gene is TRBJ2-1, the V gene TRBV7-2, with 7 bases that match TRBD2. The V gene end was trimmed by 8 bases and the J gene end by 0 bases; junction bases not matched to a gene: 7. CDR1 is SGHTA and CDR2 is FQGNSA in the germline V gene. The CDR3 has 15 amino acids. The CDR3 spells CASSLAGPSYNEQFF. The CDR3 bases are TGTGCCAGCTCCTTAGCGGGTCCCTCCTACAATGAGCAGTTCTTC.

The V gene is TRBV18, the J gene TRBJ1-5, with TRBD1 as a possible D gene (6 bases). V was pared by 8 bases and J by 3 bases, with 17 bases between. The V gene's germline CDR1 is KGHSH and CDR2 LQKENI. The CDR3 contains 15 residues. The CDR3 is CASKSWGAVNQPQHF. DNA of the CDR3: TGTGCCAGCAAATCTTGGGGGGCAGTCAATCAGCCCCAGCATTTT.

Written as DNA, the CDR3 is TGTGCCAGCAGTTTGGGTCGACAGGGGAGGAACACTGAAGCTTTCTTT. It is translated as CASSLGRQGRNTEAFF. This chain joins TRBV28 and TRBJ1-1; 8 bases are shared with TRBD1. V gave up 3 bases and J gave up 1 base; unmatched junction bases: 7. The CDR3 extends over 16 amino acids. Germline-derived CDR1 and CDR2 are MDHEN and SYDVKM.

This clone appeared a few times. Distinct nucleotide sequences in the sample also encode this CDR3. The V gene is TRBV9, the J gene TRBJ2-1, with 9 bases aligning to TRBD2. CDR1 SGDLS and CDR2 YYNGEE come from the germline V gene. This CDR3 is 15 amino acids long. The junction had 0 bases not matched to a gene; V was cut back by 0 bases and J by 2 bases. In nucleotides, the CDR3 is TGTGCCAGCAGCGTAGTAGCGGGAGCCTACAATGAGCAGTTCTTC. Its protein is CASSVVAGAYNEQFF.

The genes are TRBV7-9 and TRBJ2-5; D might be TRBD2 (5 bases). V shed 2 bases and J shed 5 bases, with 15 bases lying between them. This CDR3 has 15 residues. In germline, CDR1 is SEHNR, CDR2 FQNEAQ (reference sequence). The CDR3 reads CASSLNGVTGETQYF. CDR3 nucleotides: TGTGCCAGCAGCTTAAATGGAGTTACGGGGGAGACCCAGTACTTC.

V and J are TRBV11-3 and TRBJ2-1; 7 bases fit TRBD2. CDR1 is SGHNT, CDR2 YENEEA, per germline. Trimming cost V 4 bases and J 0 bases; bases outside gene matches: 3. CDR3 size: 15 residues. The DNA of the CDR3 is TGTGCCAGCAGCTACGGGAGGAGCTCCTACAATGAGCAGTTCTTC. Protein: CASSYGRSSYNEQFF.

The V call is TRBV6-1, the J call TRBJ1-5, with D hard to call. The CDR3 totals 15 residues. Trimming took off 6 bases at V and 1 base at J, with 13 bases between the two ends. Germline CDR1 MNHNS, CDR2 SASEGT. The CDR3 DNA reads TGTGCCAGCAGGAGTTTAAGGGTAAGCAATCAGCCCCAGCATTTT. Its protein is CASRSLRVSNQPQHF.

This clone was seen a few times. Other nucleotide sequences from this sample produce the same CDR3. The chain recombines TRBV28 with TRBJ1-1; D is unclear. Germline V lookup: CDR1 MDHEN, CDR2 SYDVKM. V was cut by 5 bases and J by 2 bases, with 9 bases left in between. There are 13 residues in the CDR3. CDR3 nucleotides: TGTGCCAGCAGTCTCGACGCCAACACTGAAGCTTTCTTT. As protein: CASSLDANTEAFF.

The rearrangement uses TRBV10-3 and TRBJ2-7; D unresolved. The CDR3 runs to 11 residues. V was shortened by 3 bases and J by 5 bases, with 5 bases between the two germline ends. Germline-derived CDR1 and CDR2 are ENHRY and SYGVKD. The CDR3 DNA reads TGTGCCATCAGTGAAATTGACGAGCAGTACTTC. It is translated as CAISEIDEQYF.

In its sample, this clone was seen once. This chain links TRBV19 with TRBJ1-5; D remains ambiguous. Between the trimmed V and J ends, which lost 7 bases and 5 bases, there was a span of 15 bases. From germline, CDR1 is LNHDA and CDR2 SQIVND (reference sequence). The CDR3 loop spans 14 amino acids. The CDR3 nucleotides are TGTGCCAGTACCGATTATTTACGCGATCAGCCCCAGCATTTT. Amino acid sequence: CASTDYLRDQPQHF. Looking up the rest from reference TRBV19 and TRBJ1-5 gives the full variable domain: DGGITQSPKYLFRKEGQNVTLSCEQNLNHDAMYWYRQDPGQGLRLIYYSQIVNDFQKGDIAEGYSVSREKKESFPLTVTSAQKNPTAFYLCASTDYLRDQPQHFGDGTRLSIL.

The J gene is TRBJ2-7, the V gene TRBV7-6; perhaps D is TRBD1 or TRBD2 (5 bases each). This CDR3 contains 17 residues. Deletions cut 5 bases from V and 0 bases from J, with 20 bases between. The germline V gene encodes CDR1 SGHVS and CDR2 FNYEAQ. The CDR3 DNA is TGTGCCAGCAGCCCGCTCGGGGCGGCGGGTCGCTCCTACGAGCAGTACTTC. This sequence encodes CASSPLGAAGRSYEQYF.

The gene calls are TRBV7-9 and TRBJ2-7; D is uncertain. The CDR3 covers 13 residues. The ends were cut back, 5 bases at V and 0 bases at J, with 8 bases in the middle. In germline, CDR1 is SEHNR, CDR2 FQNEAQ (reference sequence). The CDR3 DNA sequence: TGTGCCAGCAGCCCCTGGAGCTCCTACGAGCAGTACTTC. Residues: CASSPWSSYEQYF. Combining the CDR3 with reference TRBV7-9 and TRBJ2-7 gives the whole variable domain DTGVSQNPRHKITKRGQNVTFRCDPISEHNRLYWYRQTLGQGPEFLTYFQNEAQLEKSRLLSDRFSAERPKGSFSTLEIQRTEQGDSAMYLCASSPWSSYEQYFGPGTRLTVT.

The V gene is TRBV28, the J gene TRBJ2-4; D not resolved. V was clipped by 3 bases and J by 3 bases, with 15 bases between them. CDR3 length: 16 residues. Germline CDR1 MDHEN, CDR2 SYDVKM. For the CDR3, the DNA is TGTGCCAGCAGTTTCCCCTTAAAAAACTACAAAAACATTCAGTACTTC. Translating gives CASSFPLKNYKNIQYF.

The CDR3 here is CASSPLSGRYTGELFF. The DNA of the CDR3 is TGCGCCAGCAGCCCACTCAGCGGGAGGTACACCGGGGAGCTGTTTTTT. The genes are TRBV5-1 and TRBJ2-2; 9 nucleotides match TRBD2. The V segment lost 4 bases and the J segment 3 bases; nucleotides outside the gene matches: 7. The CDR3 totals 16 residues. From germline, CDR1 is SGHRS and CDR2 YFSETQ. The entire variable domain, with the rest obtained from reference TRBV5-1 and TRBJ2-2, is as follows: KAGVTQTPRYLIKTRGQQVTLSCSPISGHRSVSWYQQTPGQGLQFLFEYFSETQRNKGNFPGRFSGRQFSNSRSEMNVSTLELGDSALYLCASSPLSGRYTGELFFGEGSRLTVL.